A selection of T cell receptor beta chains follows, all from one sample in a study of shared clonotypes between healthy human individuals. Assay: immunoSEQ multiplex PCR; the TCRdb copy retains only in-frame clones and omits some. The sample consists of 850,000 to 1,200,000 clones, roughly 80% of them appearing once. Source material: memory CD4+ T cells sorted from blood. The source of these receptors is a man between 18 and 29 years old in good health. CDR3s include the opening cysteine and the closing phenylalanine or tryptophan. A D gene is named only where the DNA matches it firmly. Clone sizes are given selectively: once, few, many, or a class where the clone is expanded.

TRBD1	-	TRBV2	TRBJ1-5	CASRGTGGAIPNQPQHF	TGTGCCAGCAGAGGGACAGGGGGGGCTATACCCAATCAGCCCCAGCATTTT
TRBD2	many	TRBV2	TRBJ2-5	CASSRGLAGPQETQYF	TGTGCCAGCAGTCGCGGACTAGCGGGACCTCAAGAGACCCAGTACTTC
-	once	TRBV25-1	TRBJ1-6	CASSGRMGNSPLHF	TGTGCCAGCAGTGGCAGGATGGGGAATTCACCCCTCCACTTT
-	once	TRBV6-1	TRBJ1-5	CASSEAWPEIGNQPQHF	TGTGCCAGCAGTGAAGCTTGGCCAGAAATCGGCAATCAGCCCCAGCATTTT
-	-	TRBV6-6	TRBJ1-1	CASALMNTEAFF	TGTGCCAGCGCCTTAATGAACACTGAAGCTTTCTTT
-	-	TRBV28	TRBJ1-2	CASSRGQNYGYTF	TGTGCCAGCAGTCGCGGGCAGAACTATGGCTACACCTTC
-	-	TRBV7-2	TRBJ1-6	CASSSQGTNSPLHF	TGTGCCAGCAGTTCCCAGGGGACTAATTCACCCCTCCACTTT
TRBD1	-	TRBV29-1	TRBJ1-3	CSVQGRSGNTIYF	TGCAGCGTACAGGGGAGAAGTGGAAACACCATATATTTT
-	-	TRBV5-1	TRBJ2-2	CASAFLGTANTGELFF	TGCGCCAGCGCCTTTTTGGGGACCGCTAACACCGGGGAGCTGTTTTTT
TRBD1	few	TRBV30	TRBJ2-2	CAWRPQWTGGVAGELFF	TGTGCCTGGAGGCCGCAATGGACAGGGGGTGTAGCCGGGGAGCTGTTTTTT
-	-	TRBV21-1	TRBJ2-2	CASSKDGLAGEIGELFF	TGTGCCAGCAGCAAAGATGGTCTAGCGGGAGAGATCGGGGAGCTGTTTTTT
-	once	TRBV6-1	TRBJ2-7	CASSLGGYEQYF	TGTGCCAGCAGTTTAGGCGGCTACGAGCAGTACTTC
TRBD2	-	TRBV7-2	TRBJ2-2	CASRLAGGGTGELFF	TGTGCCAGCAGACTAGCGGGGGGAGGTACCGGGGAGCTGTTTTTT
-	-	TRBV11-2	TRBJ2-2	CASSLSGHTGELFF	TGTGCCAGCAGCTTGAGCGGCCACACCGGGGAGCTGTTTTTT
TRBD1	-	TRBV19	TRBJ2-7	CASSPRTGGKSEQYF	TGTGCCAGTAGTCCAAGGACAGGTGGCAAGTCCGAGCAGTACTTC
TRBD1	-	TRBV6-5	TRBJ1-1	CASSRGRVNTEAFF	TGTGCCAGCTCCAGGGGGCGCGTGAACACTGAAGCTTTCTTT
-	once	TRBV9	TRBJ1-4	CASSVGDQGATNEKLFF	TGTGCCAGCAGCGTAGGGGACCAAGGGGCAACTAATGAAAAACTGTTTTTT
-	once	TRBV7-9	TRBJ2-3	CASSADLGDTQYF	TGTGCCAGCAGCGCTGACCTCGGCGATACGCAGTATTTT
TRBD1	-	TRBV14	TRBJ2-2	CASSRWTGGAGGELFF	TGTGCCAGCAGCCGCTGGACAGGGGGCGCGGGCGGGGAGCTGTTTTTT
TRBD1	few	TRBV6-6	TRBJ1-6	CASSGQGAVSPLHF	TGTGCCAGCAGCGGACAGGGGGCAGTCTCACCCCTCCACTTT
TRBD2	-	TRBV7-2	TRBJ2-3	CASSLLLREGADTQYF	TGTGCCAGCAGCTTATTATTGCGGGAGGGGGCAGATACGCAGTATTTT
-	-	TRBV6-1	TRBJ2-7	CASSVVLGSYEQYF	TGTGCCAGCAGTGTAGTTTTAGGCTCCTACGAGCAGTACTTC
-	-	TRBV10-2	TRBJ1-2	CASSEDSLYGYTF	TGCGCCAGCAGCGAGGACAGCCTCTATGGCTACACCTTC
TRBD1	-	TRBV5-6	TRBJ1-3	CASSLPGGAGNTIYF	TGTGCCAGCAGCTTGCCAGGGGGAGCTGGAAACACCATATATTTT
-	once	TRBV29-1	TRBJ2-2	CSVVFGAVRTGELFF	TGCAGCGTTGTTTTCGGGGCGGTCCGCACCGGGGAGCTGTTTTTT
-	many	TRBV5-6	TRBJ1-1	CASSLTGTGNTEAFF	TGTGCCAGCAGCTTGACAGGGACGGGAAACACTGAAGCTTTCTTT
-	-	TRBV9	TRBJ2-5	CASSARTVQETQYF	TGTGCCAGCAGCGCCCGGACGGTTCAGGAGACCCAGTACTTC
TRBD1	-	TRBV30	TRBJ2-1	CAWSNRGNEQFF	TGTGCCTGGAGTAACAGGGGAAATGAGCAGTTCTTC
-	few	TRBV7-3	TRBJ1-4	CASSPKSEKLFF	TGTGCCAGCAGCCCAAAGAGTGAAAAACTGTTTTTT
-	-	TRBV29-1	TRBJ2-2	CSASVGENTGELFF	TGCAGCGCCTCTGTGGGGGAGAACACCGGGGAGCTGTTTTTT
-	-	TRBV7-8	TRBJ2-2	CASSLGAAGTGTGELFF	TGTGCCAGCAGCTTAGGAGCGGCGGGGACGGGCACCGGGGAGCTGTTTTTT
TRBD1	-	TRBV9	TRBJ1-4	CASSQGTGLNEKLFF	TGTGCCAGCAGCCAAGGGACAGGTCTTAATGAAAAACTGTTTTTT
-	few	TRBV6-1	TRBJ1-4	CASSPADEKLFF	TGTGCCAGCAGTCCAGCGGATGAAAAACTGTTTTTT
-	-	TRBV7-2	TRBJ1-6	CASSLEGIPYNSPLHF	TGTGCCAGCAGCTTAGAGGGGATTCCCTATAATTCACCCCTCCACTTT
-	once	TRBV5-1	TRBJ2-2	CASSLDPTGELFF	TGCGCCAGCAGCTTGGACCCAACCGGGGAGCTGTTTTTT
-	-	TRBV27	TRBJ2-7	CASSPWTVSSYEQYF	TGTGCCAGCAGTCCGTGGACTGTGAGCTCCTACGAGCAGTACTTC
-	-	TRBV25-1	TRBJ1-2	CASSEGGGYGYTF	TGTGCCAGCAGTGAGGGAGGGGGTTATGGCTACACCTTC
-	-	TRBV11-2	TRBJ1-2	CASSPVAGINYGYTF	TGTGCCAGCAGCCCGGTCGCAGGGATTAACTATGGCTACACCTTC
-	-	TRBV30	TRBJ1-1	CAWRRLRTEAFF	TGTGCCTGGAGACGCCTAAGAACTGAAGCTTTCTTT
-	-	TRBV10-2	TRBJ1-4	CASRGPGSKEKLFF	TGCGCCAGCAGGGGTCCGGGGTCCAAGGAAAAACTGTTTTTT
TRBD2	-	TRBV11-2	TRBJ2-5	CASSLGLAGSGETQYF	TGTGCCAGCAGCTTAGGGCTAGCGGGGTCAGGGGAGACCCAGTACTTC
-	-	TRBV6-1	TRBJ1-6	CASSEARSRGNSPLHF	TGTGCCAGCAGTGAAGCGCGGTCCAGGGGTAATTCACCCCTCCACTTT
-	-	TRBV2	TRBJ2-6	CASMGSRAGANVLTF	TGTGCCAGCATGGGGTCGAGGGCTGGGGCCAACGTCCTGACTTTC
-	once	TRBV27	TRBJ1-5	CASSLRCFYSNQPQHF	TGTGCCAGCAGTTTACGGTGCTTCTATAGCAATCAGCCCCAGCATTTT
-	-	TRBV7-9	TRBJ1-4	CASSLNPGTKNEKLFF	TGTGCCAGCAGCCTCAACCCCGGGACGAAAAATGAAAAACTGTTTTTT
TRBD2	-	TRBV28	TRBJ2-1	CASRFTSGNNEQFF	TGTGCCAGCAGGTTTACTAGCGGGAACAATGAGCAGTTCTTC
-	-	TRBV7-9	TRBJ1-3	CASSSNQGSGNTIYF	TGTGCCAGCAGCTCAAATCAGGGATCCGGAAACACCATATATTTT
-	-	TRBV29-1	TRBJ1-3	CSVEPLTGNTIYF	TGCAGCGTTGAGCCTTTAACTGGAAACACCATATATTTT
-	-	TRBV6-6	TRBJ2-3	CASSEETNTQYF	TGTGCCAGCAGCGAAGAGACGAATACGCAGTATTTT
TRBD2	-	TRBV5-4	TRBJ2-7	CASSLAAAGGAYEQYF	TGTGCCAGCAGCTTGGCGGCAGCGGGAGGGGCCTACGAGCAGTACTTC
-	-	TRBV28	TRBJ2-6	CASRAGANVLTF	TGTGCCAGTCGGGCTGGGGCCAACGTCCTGACTTTC
-	-	TRBV2	TRBJ2-7	CASSRDGRGEQYF	TGTGCCAGCAGTCGGGACGGTCGAGGGGAGCAGTACTTC
TRBD2	-	TRBV30	TRBJ2-5	CAWSVPTSGFRETQYF	TGTGCCTGGAGTGTACCAACTAGCGGGTTTCGAGAGACCCAGTACTTC
-	-	TRBV28	TRBJ2-5	CASIKGGAQTQYF	TGTGCCAGCATTAAAGGGGGGGCTCAGACCCAGTACTTC
TRBD1	-	TRBV10-2	TRBJ2-7	CASNRQGAYEQYF	TGCGCCAGCAATCGGCAGGGGGCTTACGAGCAGTACTTC